This TCR beta chain was recorded in a study of cytomegalovirus exposure and HLA in healthy donors. It was with 60 Vbeta and 13 Jbeta primers that the PCR ran. Some clones are missing from TCRdb's copy, which holds only in-frame ones; the method was immunoSEQ multiplex PCR. The sample includes around 130,000 clones. In regard to this clone: As yet, its antigen is unknown.

Study outcomes and limitations: Equally common other TCR beta chains were less clonally expanded than HLA-associated ones, a later analysis found. Later findings reportedly placed an Asian-associated ancestry cluster below the approximately 620-donor mean for N-insertions.

The CDR3 extends over 17 amino acids. V lost 6 bases, J lost 2 bases, and 13 bases stayed unmatched. Germline lookup yields CDR1 LNHDA and CDR2 SQIVND (reference sequence). This clonotype originated in a woman between 55 and 75 years old in good health and CMV-seronegative. Sequenced material: PBMCs. The chain is built from TRBV19 and TRBJ2-3; 8 positions agree with TRBD1. CDR3 amino acids: CASSSPPGTGVTDTQYF. In DNA form, the CDR3 reads TGTGCCAGTAGCAGTCCTCCCGGGACAGGAGTCACAGATACGCAGTATTTT. Combining the CDR3 with reference TRBV19 and TRBJ2-3 gives the whole variable domain DGGITQSPKYLFRKEGQNVTLSCEQNLNHDAMYWYRQDPGQGLRLIYYSQIVNDFQKGDIAEGYSVSREKKESFPLTVTSAQKNPTAFYLCASSSPPGTGVTDTQYFGPGTRLTVL.